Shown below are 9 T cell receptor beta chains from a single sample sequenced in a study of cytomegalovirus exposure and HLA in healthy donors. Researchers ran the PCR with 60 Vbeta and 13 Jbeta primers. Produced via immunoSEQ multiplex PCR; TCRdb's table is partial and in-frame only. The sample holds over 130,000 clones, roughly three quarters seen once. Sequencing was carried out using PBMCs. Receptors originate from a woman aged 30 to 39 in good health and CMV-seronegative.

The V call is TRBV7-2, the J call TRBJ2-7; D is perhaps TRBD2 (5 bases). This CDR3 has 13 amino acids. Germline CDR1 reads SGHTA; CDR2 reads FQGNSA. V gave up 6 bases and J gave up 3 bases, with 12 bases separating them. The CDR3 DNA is TGTGCCAGCAGTCGGGCCGGGGACTACGAGCAGTACTTC. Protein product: CASSRAGDYEQYF. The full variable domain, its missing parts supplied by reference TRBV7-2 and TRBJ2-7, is GAGVSQSPSNKVTEKGKDVELRCDPISGHTALYWYRQSLGQGLEFLIYFQGNSAPDKSGLPSDRFSAERTGGSVSTLTIQRTQQEDSAVYLCASSRAGDYEQYFGPGTRLTVT.

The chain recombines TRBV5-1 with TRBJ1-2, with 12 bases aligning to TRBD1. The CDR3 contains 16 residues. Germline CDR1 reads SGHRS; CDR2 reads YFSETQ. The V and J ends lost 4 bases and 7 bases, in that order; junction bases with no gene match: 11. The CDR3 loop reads CASSLSPGTGGGGYTF. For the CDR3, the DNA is TGCGCCAGCAGCCTATCCCCCGGGACAGGGGGCGGTGGCTACACCTTC. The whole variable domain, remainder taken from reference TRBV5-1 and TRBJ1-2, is KAGVTQTPRYLIKTRGQQVTLSCSPISGHRSVSWYQQTPGQGLQFLFEYFSETQRNKGNFPGRFSGRQFSNSRSEMNVSTLELGDSALYLCASSLSPGTGGGGYTFGSGTRLTVV.

Written as DNA, the CDR3 is TGTGCCAGTAGTATAGTCTTTGGCCAGCCCCAGCATTTT. Protein: CASSIVFGQPQHF. This chain joins TRBV19 and TRBJ1-5; D call uncertain. Germline V lookup: CDR1 LNHDA, CDR2 SQIVND (reference sequence). This CDR3 contains 13 residues. V was clipped by 1 base and J by 7 bases, with 8 bases between them.

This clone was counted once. The CDR3 reads CASSLGSAGVSYNEQFF. CDR3 nucleotides: TGTGCCAGCAGCTTAGGGTCTGCGGGAGTCTCCTACAATGAGCAGTTCTTC. V usage is TRBV7-9 and J usage is TRBJ2-1; 7 nucleotides match TRBD2. This CDR3 is 17 amino acids long. Germline V lookup: CDR1 SEHNR, CDR2 FQNEAQ (reference sequence). Trimming at V came to 1 base and at J to 0 bases, leaving 6 bases not matched to a gene.

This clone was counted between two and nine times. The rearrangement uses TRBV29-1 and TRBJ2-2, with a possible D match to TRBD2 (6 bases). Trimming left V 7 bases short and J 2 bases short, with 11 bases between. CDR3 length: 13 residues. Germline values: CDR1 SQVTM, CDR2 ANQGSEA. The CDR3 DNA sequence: TGCAGCGCATGGCGGGGCAACACCGGGGAGCTGTTTTTT. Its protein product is CSAWRGNTGELFF.

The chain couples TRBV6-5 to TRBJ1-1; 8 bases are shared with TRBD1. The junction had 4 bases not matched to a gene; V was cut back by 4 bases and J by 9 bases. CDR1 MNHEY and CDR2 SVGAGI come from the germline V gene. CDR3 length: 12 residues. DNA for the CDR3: TGTGCCAGCAGTTTCGGGACAGGTCAAGCTTTCTTT. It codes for CASSFGTGQAFF.

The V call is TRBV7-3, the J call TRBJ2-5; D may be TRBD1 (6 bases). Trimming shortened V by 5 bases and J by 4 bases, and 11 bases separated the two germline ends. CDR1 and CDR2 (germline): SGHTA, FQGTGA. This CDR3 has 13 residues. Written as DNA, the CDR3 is TGTGCCAGCAGCATCAGGGGTGGAGAGACCCAGTACTTC. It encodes CASSIRGGETQYF. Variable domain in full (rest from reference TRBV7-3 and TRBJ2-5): GAGVSQTPSNKVTEKGKYVELRCDPISGHTALYWYRQSLGQGPEFLIYFQGTGAADDSGLPNDRFFAVRPEGSVSTLKIQRTERGDSAVYLCASSIRGGETQYFGPGTRLLVL.

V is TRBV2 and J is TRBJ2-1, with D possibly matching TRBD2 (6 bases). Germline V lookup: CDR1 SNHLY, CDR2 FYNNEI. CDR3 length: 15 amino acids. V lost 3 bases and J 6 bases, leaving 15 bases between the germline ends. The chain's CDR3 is CASSDFLAAGNEQFF. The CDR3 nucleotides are TGTGCCAGCAGTGATTTCTTAGCGGCCGGCAATGAGCAGTTCTTC.

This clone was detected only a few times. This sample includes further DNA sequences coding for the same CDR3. CDR3 sequence reads: CASSFSETQYF. As DNA, the CDR3 is TGTGCCAGCAGCTTCTCAGAGACCCAGTACTTC. V gene TRBV7-9 combines with J gene TRBJ2-5, with D unresolved. Germline lookup yields CDR1 SEHNR and CDR2 FQNEAQ (reference sequence). The CDR3 covers 11 residues. V dropped 3 bases and J dropped 4 bases, with 3 bases sitting between them.